What follows is one T cell receptor (beta chain) and its context. This sample stems from a study of blood T cell repertoires in COVID-19. For the study at large: The samples span acute and convalescent COVID-19 from the United States, Italy and Spain. T cells, B-cell-depleted T cells, or PBMCs supplied cDNA or gDNA.

Per the study methods: Estimation of nucleated cell counts relied on the amplification of reference gene primers. Clones were read by immunoSEQ multiplex PCR, and TCRdb kept only the in-frame ones, dropping some. The V and J calls and clone size are taken from that table; D and trimming were inferred from the DNA. The data contain about 220,000 clones, under 90% of them singletons. The CDR3 covers 13 residues. With V trimmed by 1 base and J by 10 bases, 3 bases remained unmatched. Germline CDR1 SGHTA, CDR2 FQGTGA. The material sequenced was peripheral blood. V gene TRBV7-3 combines with J gene TRBJ2-3; 9 nucleotides line up with TRBD2. This TCR came from a woman between 55 and 75 years old who had recovered from COVID-19. CDR3 coding DNA: TGTGCCAGCAGCTTAATGGCGGGGGGGCCGCAGTATTTT. Translation: CASSLMAGGPQYF.